A single T cell receptor (beta chain) is shown here with its context. This sample stems from a study of blood T cell repertoires in COVID-19. In the study overall: Acute and convalescent COVID-19 specimens originated in the United States, Italy and Spain. T cells, B-cell-depleted T cells, or PBMCs supplied cDNA or gDNA.

Only in-frame clones appear in the TCRdb table, and some are missing; sequencing was by immunoSEQ multiplex PCR. The sample contains approximately 480,000 clones, roughly nine tenths of which appear only once. Germline V gene data show CDR1 as SEHNR and CDR2 as FQNEAQ (reference sequence). This CDR3 region has 20 residues. J gave up 5 bases and V 5 bases, and 16 bases lay outside the gene matches. This receptor was identified in a man between 18 and 29 years old with COVID-19, enrolled during active disease. This chain uses TRBV7-9 with TRBJ2-2, with 14 bases that match TRBD2. Sequencing was performed on peripheral blood. The chain's CDR3 is CASSTTSGRARAPGTGELFF. DNA of the CDR3: TGTGCCAGCAGCACGACTAGCGGGAGGGCCAGGGCCCCTGGAACCGGGGAGCTGTTTTTT.